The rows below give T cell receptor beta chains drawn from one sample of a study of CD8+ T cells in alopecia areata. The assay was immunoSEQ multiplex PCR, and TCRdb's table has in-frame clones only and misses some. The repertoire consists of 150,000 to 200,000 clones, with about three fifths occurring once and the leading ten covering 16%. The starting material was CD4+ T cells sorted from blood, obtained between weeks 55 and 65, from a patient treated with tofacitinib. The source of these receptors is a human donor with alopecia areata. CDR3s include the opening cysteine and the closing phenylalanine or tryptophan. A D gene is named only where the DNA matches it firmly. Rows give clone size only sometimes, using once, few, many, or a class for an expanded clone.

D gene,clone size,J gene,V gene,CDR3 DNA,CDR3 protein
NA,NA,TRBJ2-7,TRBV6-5,TGTGCCAGCAGGACTGAATACGAGCAGTACTTC,CASRTEYEQYF
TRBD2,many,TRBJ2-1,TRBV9,TGTGCCAGCAGCGTAGTGGCTAGCGGGGGGGCTTCCTACAATGAGCAGTTCTTC,CASSVVASGGASYNEQFF
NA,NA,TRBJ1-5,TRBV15,TGTGCCACCAGCAGAGATCTGGTCAATCAGCCCCAGCATTTT,CATSRDLVNQPQHF
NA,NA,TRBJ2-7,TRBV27,TGTGCCAGCAGTTTCCGCGGACAGGGAGGGACCTACGAGCAGTACTTC,CASSFRGQGGTYEQYF
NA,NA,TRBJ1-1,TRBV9,TGTGCCAGCAGCGGAGAAAACACTGAAGCTTTCTTT,CASSGENTEAFF
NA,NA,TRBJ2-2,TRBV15,TGTGCCACCAGCAGAGAGGCGGCCCGGATGGAGCTGTTTTTT,CATSREAARMELFF
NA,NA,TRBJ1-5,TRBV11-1,TGTGCCAGCAGCCCTCAAAGGGATCAGCCCCAGCATTTT,CASSPQRDQPQHF
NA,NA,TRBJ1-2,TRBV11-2,TGTGCCAGCAGCTCCTCCGACCGGGACCCACGCTACACCTTC,CASSSSDRDPRYTF
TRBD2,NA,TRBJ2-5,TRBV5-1,TGCGCCAGCAGCTTAACTAGCGGGGGACAAGAGACCCAGTACTTC,CASSLTSGGQETQYF
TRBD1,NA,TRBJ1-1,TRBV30,TGTGCCTGGAGTGTGGGACAGGGGAACACTGAAGCTTTCTTT,CAWSVGQGNTEAFF
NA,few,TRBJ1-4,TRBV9,TGTGCCAGCAGCGTAGAGGGCAGGGGACGAGAAAAACTGTTTTTT,CASSVEGRGREKLFF
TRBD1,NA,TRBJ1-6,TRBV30,TGTGCCTGGAGTTTGGGGACAGGGGTTGGTTCACCCCTCCACTTT,CAWSLGTGVGSPLHF
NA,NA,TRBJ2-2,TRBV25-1,TGTGCCAGCAGTGAACCAGGGTACAACACCGGGGAGCTGTTTTTT,CASSEPGYNTGELFF
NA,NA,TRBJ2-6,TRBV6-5,TGTGCCAGCAGTTACTCAACGGGTACTGGGGCCAACGTCCTGACTTTC,CASSYSTGTGANVLTF
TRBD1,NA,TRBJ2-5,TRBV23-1,TGCGCCAGCAGTCAGCCCAAGACAGGGACAGAGACCCAGTACTTC,CASSQPKTGTETQYF
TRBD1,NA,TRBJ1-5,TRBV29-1,TGCAGCGTCGGACAGGATGCCCTTTCCCAGCATTTT,CSVGQDALSQHF
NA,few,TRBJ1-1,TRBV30,TGTGCCTGGAGTGTGATGGAGAACACTGAAGCTTTCTTT,CAWSVMENTEAFF
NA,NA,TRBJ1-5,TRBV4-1,TGCGCCAGCAGCCAAGGCCCCAGGGATCAGCCCCAGCATTTT,CASSQGPRDQPQHF
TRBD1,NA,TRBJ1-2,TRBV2,TGTGCCAGCAGGCCGACAGGGGGAGGTGGCTACACCTTC,CASRPTGGGGYTF
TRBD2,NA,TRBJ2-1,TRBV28,TGTGCCAGCAGAAAAGGGACTAGCGGCTCCTACAATGAGCAGTTCTTC,CASRKGTSGSYNEQFF
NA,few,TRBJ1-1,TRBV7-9,TGTGCCAGCAGCTCGACGGGACGGATGAACACTGAAGCTTTCTTT,CASSSTGRMNTEAFF
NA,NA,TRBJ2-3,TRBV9,TGTGCCAGCAGCGTATCGGGGACCACAGATACGCAGTATTTT,CASSVSGTTDTQYF
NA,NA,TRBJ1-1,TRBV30,TGTGCCTGGAGTCTCGGGGTCCGAGCTTTCTTT,CAWSLGVRAFF
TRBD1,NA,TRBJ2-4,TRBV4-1,TGCGCCAGCAGCCAGGGACAGGGGACAGCCAAAAACATTCAGTACTTC,CASSQGQGTAKNIQYF
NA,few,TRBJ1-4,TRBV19,TGTGCCAGCTCCCGACTGGACGGAGCTAATGAAAAACTGTTTTTT,CASSRLDGANEKLFF
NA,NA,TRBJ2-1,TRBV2,TGTGCCAGCAGTAGGGCTAGCCAGTTCTTC,CASSRASQFF
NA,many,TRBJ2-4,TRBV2,TGTGCCAGCAGAAACAAGAACATTCAGTACTTC,CASRNKNIQYF
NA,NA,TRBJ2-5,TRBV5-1,TGCGCCAGCAGCTTGGGACCGAGCTTCCAAGAGACCCAGTACTTC,CASSLGPSFQETQYF
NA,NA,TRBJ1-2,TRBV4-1,TGCGCCAGCAGCCAAGAAGCGCCAGGCGTAAGAGGGGGTTACACCTTC,CASSQEAPGVRGGYTF
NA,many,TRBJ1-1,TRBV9,TGTGCCAGCAGCCTCCAGGGCTACACTGAAGCTTTCTTT,CASSLQGYTEAFF
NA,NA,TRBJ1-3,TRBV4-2,TGTGCCAGCAGCCAAGACAGCTCTGGAAACACCATATATTTT,CASSQDSSGNTIYF
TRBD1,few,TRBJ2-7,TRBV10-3,TGTGCCATCATGTCAGGGGGCGATAACAACTACGAGCAGTACTTC,CAIMSGGDNNYEQYF
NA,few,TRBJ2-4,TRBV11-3,TGTGCCAGCAGCTCCGCTAGGAGGGACATTCAGTACTTC,CASSSARRDIQYF
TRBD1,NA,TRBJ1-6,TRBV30,TGTGCCTGGGATTTGGGGACAGCAAGTTTGACCCTCCACTTT,CAWDLGTASLTLHF
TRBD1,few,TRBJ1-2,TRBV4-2,TGTGCCAGCAGCCAAGAATCAAACAGGGGAGTCTCTAACTATGGCTACACCTTC,CASSQESNRGVSNYGYTF
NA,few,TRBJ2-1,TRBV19,TGTGCCAGTAGTAAAGAGGGACGGGGCCACAATGAGCAGTTCTTC,CASSKEGRGHNEQFF
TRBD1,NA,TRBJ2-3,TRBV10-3,TGTGCCATCAGGGGACAGGGGGGTACGCAGTATTTT,CAIRGQGGTQYF
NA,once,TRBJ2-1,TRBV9,TGTGCCAGCAGCGACGGACTACCCGGATCCTACAATGAGCAGTTCTTC,CASSDGLPGSYNEQFF
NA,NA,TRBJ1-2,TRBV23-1,TGCGCCAGCAGTCAATCGGACGGAAACTATGGCTACACCTTC,CASSQSDGNYGYTF
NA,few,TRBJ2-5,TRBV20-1,TGCAGTGCTTCCGGGACAAGGACCCAGTACTTC,CSASGTRTQYF
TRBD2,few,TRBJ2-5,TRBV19,TGTGCCAGTAGTATTAGCGGGGGGGGCGAAGAGACCCAGTACTTC,CASSISGGGEETQYF